The rows below give T cell receptor beta chains drawn from one sample of a study of beta chain features in type 1 diabetes. This table comes from immunoSEQ multiplex PCR, and its TCRdb copy is limited to in-frame clones, with some not included. The table includes some 290,000 clones, roughly 24% detected once. Material for sequencing was naive CD4+ T cells from blood. The source is a young woman with type 1 diabetes. Both conserved end residues are part of each CDR3. The D gene is left open where the match is weak. Size is omitted from some rows. Given values are once, few, many or a class for expanded clones.

CDR3 protein,CDR3 DNA,clone size,V gene,D gene,J gene
CASREVTYGYTF,TGTGCCAGCAGGGAGGTTACCTATGGCTACACCTTC,.,TRBV2,.,TRBJ1-2
CASSSATSGKNIQYF,TGTGCCAGCAGCTCCGCCACTAGCGGCAAAAACATTCAGTACTTC,.,TRBV7-2,TRBD2,TRBJ2-4
CASSFGTGTGYGYTF,TGCGCCAGCAGCTTCGGGACAGGGACGGGCTATGGCTACACCTTC,.,TRBV5-1,TRBD1,TRBJ1-2
CASSANRDRGYYGYTF,TGTGCCAGCAGCGCAAACCGGGACAGGGGATACTATGGCTACACCTTC,.,TRBV9,TRBD1,TRBJ1-2
CASSVTPLGLAGITQYF,TGTGCCAGCAGCGTTACCCCACTCGGACTAGCGGGGATTACCCAGTACTTC,.,TRBV25-1,TRBD2,TRBJ2-5
CASSIAPGIASYEQYF,TGTGCCAGTAGTATTGCCCCAGGGATTGCTTCCTACGAGCAGTACTTC,few,TRBV19,.,TRBJ2-7
CASSPGQGQTQYF,TGCGCCAGCAGCCCCGGACAGGGACAGACCCAGTACTTC,.,TRBV4-1,TRBD1,TRBJ2-5
CASSLRDSLNTEAFF,TGTGCCAGCAGTTTACGGGACAGCCTGAACACTGAAGCTTTCTTT,once,TRBV28,TRBD1,TRBJ1-1
CASSLSPSGSGSYNEQFF,TGCGCCAGCAGCTTGTCTCCTAGCGGGAGCGGCTCCTACAATGAGCAGTTCTTC,.,TRBV5-1,TRBD2,TRBJ2-1
CSVGRGGNTIYF,TGCAGCGTTGGAAGGGGGGGAAACACCATATATTTT,.,TRBV29-1,.,TRBJ1-3
CASSVASGSQETQYF,TGTGCCAGTAGTGTAGCTAGCGGGAGCCAGGAGACCCAGTACTTC,.,TRBV19,TRBD2,TRBJ2-5
CASSQEGTSGITQSYEQYF,TGTGCCAGCAGCCAAGAAGGGACTAGCGGGATTACCCAAAGCTACGAGCAGTACTTC,few,TRBV4-2,TRBD2,TRBJ2-7
CASRVGTAPGGSYNEQFF,TGTGCCAGCAGGGTGGGGACAGCCCCAGGGGGCTCCTACAATGAGCAGTTCTTC,.,TRBV11-2,TRBD1,TRBJ2-1
CSVFLDQGNYGYTF,TGCAGCGTTTTTTTAGACCAGGGGAACTATGGCTACACCTTC,.,TRBV29-1,.,TRBJ1-2
CASSKQETQYF,TGTGCCAGCAGTAAACAGGAGACCCAGTACTTC,few,TRBV28,.,TRBJ2-5
CASSYSTGDTYEQYF,TGTGCCAGCAGTTACTCGACAGGGGATACTTACGAGCAGTACTTC,few,TRBV6-5,TRBD1,TRBJ2-7
CAWSVQGTEAFF,TGTGCCTGGAGTGTACAGGGGACTGAAGCTTTCTTT,.,TRBV30,TRBD1,TRBJ1-1
CASSFYKREVSNEQFF,TGTGCCAGCAGCTTCTACAAGCGGGAGGTCTCTAATGAGCAGTTCTTC,few,TRBV7-9,TRBD2,TRBJ2-1
CASSLGLRRDIKNIQYF,TGTGCCAGCAGCTTAGGCTTGAGACGGGATATCAAAAACATTCAGTACTTC,.,TRBV7-2,.,TRBJ2-4
CAWSGGDSRTDTQYF,TGTGCCTGGAGTGGGGGGGACTCCCGCACAGATACGCAGTATTTT,.,TRBV30,.,TRBJ2-3
CATNRAPNTGELFF,TGTGCCACCAACAGGGCGCCGAACACCGGGGAGCTGTTTTTT,few,TRBV6-1,.,TRBJ2-2
CASSVAPPQVGAEQFF,TGTGCCAGCAGCGTAGCTCCGCCCCAAGTCGGAGCTGAGCAGTTCTTC,.,TRBV9,.,TRBJ2-1
CSVGTISYEQYF,TGCAGCGTTGGGACTATTTCCTACGAGCAGTACTTC,.,TRBV29-1,.,TRBJ2-7
CASSLAAGQSYEQYF,TGTGCCAGCAGCTTAGCGGCGGGACAGTCCTACGAGCAGTACTTC,once,TRBV11-1,.,TRBJ2-7
CSVVGTSGPTDTQYF,TGCAGCGTTGTTGGGACTAGCGGCCCCACAGATACGCAGTATTTT,few,TRBV29-1,TRBD2,TRBJ2-3
CASRWSHSRGSNQPQHF,TGTGCCAGTAGATGGAGCCACTCAAGGGGTAGCAATCAGCCCCAGCATTTT,few,TRBV19,.,TRBJ1-5
CASRGGNTEAFF,TGTGCCAGCAGAGGGGGGAACACTGAAGCTTTCTTT,.,TRBV27,.,TRBJ1-1
CARGLGETQYF,TGTGCCAGGGGACTAGGGGAGACCCAGTACTTC,.,TRBV2,TRBD2,TRBJ2-5